This TCR beta chain was recorded in a study of PD-L1 blockade in urothelial cancer. Study in general: At 3 weeks after treatment start (second dose) and again at 6 weeks, blood was analyzed.

The sample's time point: peripheral blood 6 weeks after treatment start. Sequencing used immunoSEQ multiplex PCR; TCRdb keeps in-frame clones, though not all of them. The table lists 48,000 or so clones, more than 80% of them singletons. Germline CDR1 is KGHSH and CDR2 is LQKENI. This CDR3 comprises 14 residues. Trimming at V came to 1 base and at J to 7 bases, leaving 1 base not matched to a gene. This chain links TRBV18 with TRBJ2-1; TRBD2 matches 10 bases. The TCR comes from a man aged 70-80 years with urothelial cancer. The sample consisted of PBMCs, taken around atezolizumab (anti-PD-L1) treatment. The CDR3 protein is CASSPQTSGNEQFF. In DNA form, the CDR3 reads TGTGCCAGCTCACCACAGACTAGCGGGAATGAGCAGTTCTTC.